This T cell receptor beta chain comes out of a study of Graves' ophthalmopathy and Graves' hyperthyroidism. This CDR3 has 11 amino acids. Germline CDR1 is MGHDK and CDR2 is SYGVNS. Trimming pared 8 bases from V and 5 bases from J, leaving 8 bases between. This clonotype was seen ten or more times. If patients had other autoimmune diseases, uncontrolled infections, pregnancy or lactation, they were excluded. RNA transcripts were the template, and TCR beta CDR3 regions were amplified from them. Second-round multiplex PCR came after a first-round RT-PCR that employed HTBI primers. MiXCR was run by TCRdb on the multiplex PCR reads, yielding one entry per CDR3 protein. Of hundreds of thousands of distinct CDR3 sequences in the sample, just over 40% were seen once.

The origin of this receptor is an adult man with Graves' ophthalmopathy. Sequencing was done on a sample of peripheral blood. The chain employs TRBV25-1 and TRBJ2-3; D gene unclear. The CDR3 spells CASFMLDTQYF. The CDR3 coding sequence is TGTGCCAGCTTCATGTTAGATACGCAGTATTTT.